These 8 T cell receptor beta chains originate from one sample sequenced in a study of neoadjuvant anti-PD-1 for oral cavity cancer. Produced via immunoSEQ multiplex PCR; TCRdb's table is partial and in-frame only. The sample consists of around 15,000 clones, approximately 68% of them appearing once. The sequencing here drew on PBMCs, taken before nivolumab (anti-PD-1) treatment. The receptors were gathered from a person aged 35 to 85 with oral cavity squamous cell carcinoma.

The rearrangement joins TRBV27 to TRBJ2-1, with no clear D. The germline V gene has CDR1 MNHEY and CDR2 SMNVEV (reference sequence). V lost 2 bases to trimming and J lost 0 bases, with 8 bases between them. The CDR3 covers 15 residues. This chain's CDR3 is CASSLGKGSYNEQFF. Written as DNA, the CDR3 is TGTGCCAGCAGTTTAGGTAAGGGCTCCTACAATGAGCAGTTCTTC.

The genes are TRBV5-1 and TRBJ2-7; 7 bases align to TRBD1. The V segment lost 3 bases and the J segment 3 bases; nucleotides outside the gene matches: 6. Germline CDR1 and CDR2: SGHRS and YFSETQ. This CDR3 is 14 amino acids long. The CDR3 nucleotides are TGCGCCAGCAGCTCCACGAACAGGGGCTACGAGCAGTACTTC. Its protein product is CASSSTNRGYEQYF.

The CDR3 loop reads CSVRDLETQYF. The CDR3 nucleotides are TGCAGCGTCCGGGACCTAGAGACCCAGTACTTC. The chain carries TRBV29-1 and TRBJ2-5; D is possibly TRBD1 or TRBD2 (5 bases each). Germline values: CDR1 SQVTM, CDR2 ANQGSEA. V shed 6 bases and J shed 4 bases, with 9 bases lying between them. The CDR3 runs 11 residues.

J is TRBJ1-2 and V is TRBV28; the match to TRBD1 covers 7 bases. The CDR3 runs 14 residues. The junction had 10 bases not matched to a gene; V was cut back by 7 bases and J by 5 bases. Germline CDR1 reads MDHEN; CDR2 reads SYDVKM. The CDR3 sequence: CASNPGGAGYGYTF. Written as DNA, the CDR3 is TGTGCCAGCAACCCAGGGGGGGCTGGGTATGGCTACACCTTC.

This chain joins TRBV5-6 and TRBJ2-2; no clear D gene. Germline CDR1 reads SGHDT; CDR2 reads YYEEEE. This CDR3 has 14 residues. The V end lost 4 bases, the J end lost 4 bases, and 11 bases lay between the germline ends. The CDR3, as DNA: TGTGCCAGCAGCCCCGACTGGGGCACCGGGGAGCTGTTTTTT. Amino acids: CASSPDWGTGELFF.

The chain recombines TRBV9 with TRBJ2-1; 10 bases map to TRBD2. Looked up from germline, CDR1 is SGDLS and CDR2 is YYNGEE. The CDR3 consists of 15 residues. After removal of 0 bases from V and 4 bases from J, the junction contained 1 base not matched to a gene. As DNA, the CDR3 is TGTGCCAGCAGCGTAGAGGGACTAGCGTACAATGAGCAGTTCTTC. As protein: CASSVEGLAYNEQFF.

The rearrangement links TRBV6-5 to TRBJ1-1; D is perhaps TRBD1 (5 bases). The V end was cut by 7 bases, the J end by 1 base, with 13 bases between. The CDR3 contains 14 residues. Germline V gives CDR1 MNHEY, CDR2 SVGAGI. The CDR3 sequence is CASIPQGGNTEAFF. Here the CDR3 DNA reads TGTGCCAGCATCCCTCAGGGAGGGAACACTGAAGCTTTCTTT.

The J gene is TRBJ2-5, the V gene TRBV4-1, with 7 nucleotides matching TRBD2. Germline assignment: CDR1 MGHRA and CDR2 YSYEKL. There are 13 residues in the CDR3. V gave up 4 bases and J gave up 4 bases; unmatched junction bases: 3. The CDR3 DNA reads as TGCGCCAGCAGCCTCTTAGCGGGAGAGACCCAGTACTTC. It specifies CASSLLAGETQYF.